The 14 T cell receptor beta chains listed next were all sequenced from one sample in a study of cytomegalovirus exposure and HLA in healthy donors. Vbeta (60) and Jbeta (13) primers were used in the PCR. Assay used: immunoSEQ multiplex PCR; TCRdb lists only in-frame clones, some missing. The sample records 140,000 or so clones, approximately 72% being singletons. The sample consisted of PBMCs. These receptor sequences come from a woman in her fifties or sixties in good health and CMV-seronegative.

For the CDR3, the DNA is TGTGCCAGCAGCAATAACAGGGTCTCTAATGAAAAACTGTTTTTT. Its protein is CASSNNRVSNEKLFF. The chain links TRBV5-6 to TRBJ1-4; perhaps TRBD1 as D (6 bases). From germline, CDR1 is SGHDT and CDR2 YYEEEE. V gave up 4 bases and J gave up 3 bases, with 13 bases separating them. CDR3 length: 15 residues.

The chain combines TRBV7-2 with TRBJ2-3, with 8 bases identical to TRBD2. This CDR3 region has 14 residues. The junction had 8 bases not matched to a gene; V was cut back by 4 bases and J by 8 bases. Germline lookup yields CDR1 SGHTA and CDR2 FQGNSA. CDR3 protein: CASSSTTSGSTQYF. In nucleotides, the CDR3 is TGTGCCAGCAGCTCGACCACCAGCGGGAGTACGCAGTATTTT.

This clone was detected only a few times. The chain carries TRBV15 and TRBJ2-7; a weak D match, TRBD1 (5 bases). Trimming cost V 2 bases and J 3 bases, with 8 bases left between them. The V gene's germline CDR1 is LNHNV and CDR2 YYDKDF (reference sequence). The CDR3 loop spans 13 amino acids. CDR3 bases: TGTGCCACCAGCAGAAGCAGGGACTACGAGCAGTACTTC. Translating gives CATSRSRDYEQYF.

The chain's CDR3 is CASSKGRPGDYGYTF. CDR3 nucleotides: TGTGCCAGCAGCAAAGGGAGGCCAGGAGATTATGGCTACACCTTC. This chain uses TRBV21-1 with TRBJ1-2. TRBV21-1 is labeled a pseudogene. There are 15 residues in the CDR3.

CDR3 region: CASSSRTSGGPTDTQYF. Written as DNA, the CDR3 is TGTGCCAGCAGCTCCCGGACTAGCGGGGGCCCCACAGATACGCAGTATTTT. The chain links TRBV11-3 to TRBJ2-3; 13 positions match TRBD2. Germline CDR1 and CDR2: SGHNT and YENEEA. J was trimmed by 2 bases and V by 4 bases; bases with no gene match: 6. The CDR3 is 17 amino acids.

CDR3 loop: CASSLRQDGELFF. The DNA of the CDR3 is TGTGCCAGCAGCTTGCGCCAGGACGGGGAGCTGTTTTTT. The chain recombines TRBV7-3 with TRBJ2-2; D call uncertain. This CDR3 has 13 residues. CDR1 and CDR2 (germline): SGHTA, FQGTGA. The V end was cut by 3 bases, the J end by 7 bases, with 9 bases between.

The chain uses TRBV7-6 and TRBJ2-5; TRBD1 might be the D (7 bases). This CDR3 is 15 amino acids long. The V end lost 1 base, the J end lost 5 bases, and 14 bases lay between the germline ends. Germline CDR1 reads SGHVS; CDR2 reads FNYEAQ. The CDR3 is CASSLGGRGRETQYF. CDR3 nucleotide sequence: TGTGCCAGCAGCTTAGGCGGCAGGGGGAGGGAGACCCAGTACTTC.

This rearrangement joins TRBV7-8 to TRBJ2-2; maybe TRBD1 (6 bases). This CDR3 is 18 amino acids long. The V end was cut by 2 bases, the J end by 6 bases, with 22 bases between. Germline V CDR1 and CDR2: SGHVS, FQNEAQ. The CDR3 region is CASSLMRNREKGAGELFF. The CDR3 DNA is TGTGCCAGCAGCTTAATGAGGAACAGGGAGAAAGGTGCCGGGGAGCTGTTTTTT.

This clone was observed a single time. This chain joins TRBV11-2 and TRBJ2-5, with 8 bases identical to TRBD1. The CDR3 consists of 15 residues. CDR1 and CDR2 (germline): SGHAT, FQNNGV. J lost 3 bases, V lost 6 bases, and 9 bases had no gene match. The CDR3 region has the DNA TGTGCCAGCAGTTCTACAGGGGGAAGAGAAGAGACCCAGTACTTC. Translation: CASSSTGGREETQYF. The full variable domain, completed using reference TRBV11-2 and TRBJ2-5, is EAGVAQSPRYKIIEKRQSVAFWCNPISGHATLYWYQQILGQGPKLLIQFQNNGVVDDSQLPKDRFSAERLKGVDSTLKIQPAKLEDSAVYLCASSSTGGREETQYFGPGTRLLVL.

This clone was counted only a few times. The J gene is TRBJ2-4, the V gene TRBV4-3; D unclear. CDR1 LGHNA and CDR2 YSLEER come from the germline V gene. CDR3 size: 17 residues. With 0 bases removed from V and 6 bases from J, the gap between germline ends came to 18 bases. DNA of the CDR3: TGCGCCAGCAGCCAAGATAGGAGTCCGACGGGTCGAAACATTCAGTACTTC. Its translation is CASSQDRSPTGRNIQYF.

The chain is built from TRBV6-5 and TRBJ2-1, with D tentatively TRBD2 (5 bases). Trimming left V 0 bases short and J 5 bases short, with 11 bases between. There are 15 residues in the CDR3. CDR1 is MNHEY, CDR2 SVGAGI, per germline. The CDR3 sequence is CASSYSLAGNNEQFF. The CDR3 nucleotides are TGTGCCAGCAGTTACTCGCTAGCAGGCAACAATGAGCAGTTCTTC.

CDR3 residues: CASSLGTGVAEKLFF. For the CDR3, the DNA is TGTGCCAGCAGCCTTGGTACAGGGGTTGCTGAAAAACTGTTTTTT. J is TRBJ1-4 and V is TRBV7-9; TRBD1 matches 7 bases. Germline V gene data show CDR1 as SEHNR and CDR2 as FQNEAQ (reference sequence). The CDR3 is made up of 15 amino acids. With 5 bases clipped from V and 7 bases from J, the junction kept 10 bases outside the gene matches.

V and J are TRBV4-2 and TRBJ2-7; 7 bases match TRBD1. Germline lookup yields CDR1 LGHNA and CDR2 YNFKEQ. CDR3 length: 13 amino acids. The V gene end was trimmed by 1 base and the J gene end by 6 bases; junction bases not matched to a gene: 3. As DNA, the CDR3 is TGTGCCAGCAGCCAAGTTACAGGGGCCGAGCAGTACTTC. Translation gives CASSQVTGAEQYF.

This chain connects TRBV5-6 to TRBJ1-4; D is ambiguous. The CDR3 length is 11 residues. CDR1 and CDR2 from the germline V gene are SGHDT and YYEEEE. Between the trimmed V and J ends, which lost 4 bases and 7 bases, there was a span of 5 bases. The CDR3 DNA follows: TGTGCCAGCAGCCTCGGTGAAAAACTGTTTTTT. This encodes CASSLGEKLFF. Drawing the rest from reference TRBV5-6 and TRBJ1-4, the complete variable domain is DAGVTQSPTHLIKTRGQQVTLRCSPKSGHDTVSWYQQALGQGPQFIFQYYEEEERQRGNFPDRFSGHQFPNYSSELNVNALLLGDSALYLCASSLGEKLFFGSGTQLSVL.